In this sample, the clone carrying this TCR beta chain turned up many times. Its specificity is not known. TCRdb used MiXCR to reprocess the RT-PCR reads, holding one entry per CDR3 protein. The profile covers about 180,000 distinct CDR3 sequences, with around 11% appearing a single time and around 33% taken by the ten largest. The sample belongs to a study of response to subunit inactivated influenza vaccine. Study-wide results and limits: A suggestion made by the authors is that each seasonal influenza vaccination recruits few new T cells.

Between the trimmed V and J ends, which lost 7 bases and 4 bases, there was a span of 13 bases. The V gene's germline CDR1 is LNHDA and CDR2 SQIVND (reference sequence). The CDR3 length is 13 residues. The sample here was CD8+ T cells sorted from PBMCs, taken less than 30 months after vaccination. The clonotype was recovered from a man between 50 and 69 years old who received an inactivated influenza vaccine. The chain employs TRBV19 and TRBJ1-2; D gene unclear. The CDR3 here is CASMGPIVYGYTF. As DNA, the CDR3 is TGTGCCAGTATGGGCCCCATTGTCTATGGCTACACCTTC.